This entry concerns a single T cell receptor beta chain. In the original processing: Reference gene primer amplification in the assay estimated nucleated cell counts. Using immunoSEQ multiplex PCR, the repertoire was profiled, and TCRdb retains in-frame clones only, with some absent. That table supplies the V and J calls and clone size; D and trimming were determined from the DNA. Among about 220,000 clones listed, approximately 85% were seen once. The data belong to a study of blood T cell repertoires in COVID-19. Whole-study context: Researchers got acute and convalescent COVID-19 samples from the United States, Italy and Spain.

Germline lookup yields CDR1 MNHEY and CDR2 SMNVEV (reference sequence). This CDR3 is 16 amino acids long. The V segment lost 8 bases and the J segment 7 bases; nucleotides outside the gene matches: 13. This TCR derives from a woman aged 70-85 years with acute or convalescent COVID-19. The specimen was peripheral blood. V is TRBV27 and J is TRBJ1-6, with 8 bases lining up with TRBD1. The CDR3 sequence is CASGRTGLYGNSPLHF. The CDR3 DNA follows: TGTGCCAGCGGGAGGACAGGGCTCTATGGGAATTCACCCCTCCACTTT.